This TCR beta chain was identified during a study of cytotoxic CD8 clonotypes in ibrutinib-treated CLL. Profiling relied on immunoSEQ multiplex PCR, and the TCRdb table lists in-frame clones only, not all of them. The sample shows about 130,000 clones, 79% of them seen only once. This CDR3 is built from 15 residues. Per germline, CDR1 LNHNV and CDR2 YYDKDF (reference sequence). Germline trimming cut 3 bases from V and 8 bases from J; bases unmatched to any gene: 5. The rearrangement joins TRBV15 to TRBJ2-1; 12 bases line up with TRBD2. This clonotype was sampled from a human donor with chronic lymphocytic leukemia. Sample: PBMCs, taken after 12 months of ibrutinib treatment. CDR3 sequence reads: CATSRRTSGTDEQFF. CDR3 nucleotide sequence: TGTGCCACCAGCAGGAGGACTAGCGGGACCGATGAGCAGTTCTTC.